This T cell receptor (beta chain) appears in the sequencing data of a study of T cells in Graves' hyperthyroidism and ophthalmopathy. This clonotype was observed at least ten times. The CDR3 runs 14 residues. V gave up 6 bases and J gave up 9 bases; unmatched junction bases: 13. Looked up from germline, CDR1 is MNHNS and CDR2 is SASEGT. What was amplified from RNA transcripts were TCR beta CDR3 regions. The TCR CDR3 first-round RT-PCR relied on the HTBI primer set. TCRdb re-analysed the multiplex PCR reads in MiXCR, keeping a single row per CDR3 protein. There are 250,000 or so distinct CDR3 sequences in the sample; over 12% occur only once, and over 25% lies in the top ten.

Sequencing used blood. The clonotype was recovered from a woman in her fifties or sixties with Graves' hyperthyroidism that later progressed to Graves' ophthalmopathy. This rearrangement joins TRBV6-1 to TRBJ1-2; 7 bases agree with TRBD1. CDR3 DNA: TGTGCCAGCAGGAACTTTCACAGGGGAGGAAGCTACACCTTC. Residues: CASRNFHRGGSYTF.